The 23 T cell receptor beta chains given below trace back to one sample, sequenced in a study of T cells in Graves' hyperthyroidism and ophthalmopathy. RNA transcripts yielded amplified TCR beta CDR3 regions. The HTBI primer set drove a first-round RT-PCR of the TCR CDR3. In TCRdb, the multiplex PCR reads were re-called with MiXCR into one record per CDR3 protein. The sample carries around 450,000 distinct CDR3 sequences, approximately 15% recorded once. Input material: blood. Source of these receptors: a woman between 18 and 30 years old with Graves' hyperthyroidism.

There are a few counts of this clonotype. The rearrangement joins TRBV7-9 to TRBJ2-4; 8 nucleotides align to TRBD1. The germline CDR1 and CDR2 sequences are SEHNR and FQNEAQ (reference sequence). The CDR3 sequence is 15 residues long. V dropped 5 bases and J dropped 2; count of bases not matched to a gene: 5. This chain's CDR3 is CASSPTGGTKNIQYF. The CDR3 DNA reads TGTGCCAGCAGCCCCACAGGGGGAACCAAAAACATTCAGTACTTC.

About this clonotype: A much larger clone sits a single nucleotide away, making a read error possible. A read error is likely, as this CDR3 ends without the conserved phenylalanine or tryptophan. The genes are TRBV3-1 and TRBJ2-7; D is possibly TRBD1 (5 bases). V lost 0 bases, J lost 9 bases, and 24 bases lay in between. There are 17 residues in the CDR3. Looked up from germline, CDR1 is LGHDT and CDR2 is YNNKEL (reference sequence). CDR3 nucleotide sequence: TGTGCCAGCAGCCAAGAGCCTGGGGCATTATTATACGATGGGCAGTACCTC. Translation gives CASSQEPGALLYDGQYL.

This clonotype was seen many times. The chain joins TRBV12-3 or TRBV12-4 to TRBJ2-1; 9 nucleotides agree with TRBD2. There are 18 residues in the CDR3. V gave up 1 base and J gave up 1 base; unmatched junction bases: 8. CDR3 bases: TGTGCCAGCAGTTTAGGGGTAGCGGGAGCCGCTTCCTACAATGAGCAGTTCTTC. Encoded protein: CASSLGVAGAASYNEQFF.

The table lists this clonotype with many counts. This rearrangement joins TRBV7-2 to TRBJ1-5; TRBD1 is a possible D gene (5 bases). The germline V and J ends were trimmed by 4 bases and 3 bases, with 13 bases remaining between them. Germline CDR1 SGHTA, CDR2 FQGNSA. The CDR3 contains 15 residues. CDR3: CASSSPTGVNQPQHF. The CDR3 bases are TGTGCCAGCAGCTCCCCTACAGGCGTCAATCAGCCCCAGCATTTT.

This clonotype was counted many times. This rearrangement joins TRBV5-1 to TRBJ2-7, with 7 bases matching TRBD1. The CDR3 loop spans 14 amino acids. Germline V CDR1 and CDR2: SGHRS, YFSETQ. V was clipped by 4 bases and J by 7 bases; unmatched bases: 11. As DNA, the CDR3 is TGCGCCAGCAGCCAGGGGACAGTGAGTGGGGAGCAGTACTTC. Translation gives CASSQGTVSGEQYF.

The sample holds a few counts of this clonotype. One junction end disagrees with the germline gene, perhaps due to a read error. V usage is TRBV28 and J usage is TRBJ1-5; perhaps TRBD1 as D (5 bases). The CDR3 runs to 14 residues. Per the germline V gene, CDR1 is MDHEN and CDR2 is SYDVKM. The CDR3 DNA reads TGTGCCAGCACCCAAAGAAGGGGCAATCGGCCCCAGCATTTT. Translation gives CASTQRRGNRPQHF.

This clonotype was seen at least ten times. This chain uses TRBV7-3 with TRBJ2-3, with D possibly called TRBD1 or TRBD2 (6 bases each). This CDR3 has 19 residues. CDR1 is SGHTA, CDR2 FQGTGA, per germline. Trimming removed 1 base at V and 1 base at J, with 21 bases between. CDR3 nucleotide sequence: TGTGCCAGCAGCTTAAGATTTGAGGGGGGCTTCCGCGGCACAGATACGCAGTATTTT. Translation gives CASSLRFEGGFRGTDTQYF.

This chain connects TRBV19 to TRBJ1-2, with D perhaps matching TRBD1 (6 bases). Germline V gene data show CDR1 as LNHDA and CDR2 as SQIVND (reference sequence). The CDR3 contains 14 residues. Trimming left V 7 bases short and J 1 base short, with 13 bases between. The CDR3 is CASTYEGGNYGYTF. CDR3 sequence (DNA): TGTGCCAGTACCTACGAGGGGGGTAACTATGGCTACACCTTC.

The V and J genes are TRBV24-1 and TRBJ2-1, with a possible D match to TRBD2 (6 bases). V lost 4 bases, J lost 2 bases, and 17 bases lay in between. Germline values: CDR1 KGHDR, CDR2 SFDVKD. The CDR3 runs 17 residues. As DNA, the CDR3 is TGTGCCACCAGTGACCCAATAGCGGAAAGAACCTACAATGAGCAGTTCTTC. Its protein is CATSDPIAERTYNEQFF.

This chain joins TRBV7-8 and TRBJ2-5; D may be TRBD1 or TRBD2 (5 bases each). This CDR3 contains 16 residues. Germline CDR1 reads SGHVS; CDR2 reads FQNEAQ. The V gene lost 1 base and the J gene lost 5 bases, with 17 bases spanning the gap. The chain's CDR3 is CASSLGDGLWGETQYF. CDR3 nucleotide sequence: TGTGCCAGCAGCTTAGGGGACGGACTCTGGGGGGAGACCCAGTACTTC.

This clonotype was observed a few times. The chain joins TRBV19 to TRBJ2-5; 8 bases are shared with TRBD1. The V segment lost 5 bases and the J segment 1 base; nucleotides outside the gene matches: 9. Per the germline V gene, CDR1 is LNHDA and CDR2 is SQIVND (reference sequence). CDR3 length equals 16 residues. The CDR3 region is CASSRRRTGIQETQYF. As DNA, the CDR3 is TGTGCCAGTAGTCGCCGGCGGACAGGGATCCAAGAGACCCAGTACTTC.

This clonotype was counted ten times or more. This rearrangement joins TRBV3-1 to TRBJ2-3; a weak D match, TRBD1 (6 bases). Germline V gives CDR1 LGHDT, CDR2 YNNKEL (reference sequence). Trimming took 1 base from V and 1 from J, leaving 9 bases between them. The CDR3 runs 15 residues. CDR3 nucleotides: TGTGCCAGCAGCCAAGCAGGGGCAGGCACAGATACGCAGTATTTT. Translating gives CASSQAGAGTDTQYF.

In this sample, this clonotype turned up many times. V usage is TRBV5-1 and J usage is TRBJ2-6, with 8 bases fitting TRBD1. V lost 5 bases to trimming and J lost 0 bases; unmatched junction nucleotides: 4. Germline loops: CDR1 SGHRS, CDR2 YFSETQ. The CDR3 has 16 residues. CDR3 region: CASSVQGASGANVLTF. CDR3 nucleotide sequence: TGCGCCAGCAGTGTCCAGGGGGCCTCTGGGGCCAACGTCCTGACTTTC.

In its sample, this clonotype was seen many times. The chain combines TRBV5-8 with TRBJ1-6; D may be TRBD1 (5 bases). The germline V gene has CDR1 SGHTS and CDR2 YDEGEE. V was cut by 1 base and J by 5 bases, with 10 bases left in between. CDR3 size: 15 residues. The CDR3 is CASSLQGPDNSPLHF. In DNA form, the CDR3 reads TGTGCCAGCAGCTTGCAGGGCCCCGATAATTCACCCCTCCACTTT.

This sequence joins TRBV19 and TRBJ1-6; possibly TRBD1 for D (6 bases). Per germline, CDR1 LNHDA and CDR2 SQIVND (reference sequence). V lost 7 bases to trimming and J lost 8 bases, with 15 bases between them. The CDR3 length is 14 residues. In DNA form, the CDR3 reads TGTGCCAGTACAATTGGGACACTTGATTCACCCCTCCACTTT. Translating gives CASTIGTLDSPLHF. Drawing the rest from reference TRBV19 and TRBJ1-6, the complete variable domain is DGGITQSPKYLFRKEGQNVTLSCEQNLNHDAMYWYRQDPGQGLRLIYYSQIVNDFQKGDIAEGYSVSREKKESFPLTVTSAQKNPTAFYLCASTIGTLDSPLHFGNGTRLTVT.

This clonotype has a count of ten or more. The rearrangement uses TRBV19 and TRBJ1-5; TRBD1 agrees at 9 bases. V dropped 3 bases and J dropped 0; count of bases not matched to a gene: 0. This CDR3 region has 15 residues. Looked up from germline, CDR1 is LNHDA and CDR2 is SQIVND (reference sequence). CDR3 residues: CASSMGQGSNQPQHF. As DNA, the CDR3 is TGTGCCAGTAGTATGGGACAGGGTAGCAATCAGCCCCAGCATTTT.

The chain recombines TRBV7-3 with TRBJ2-3; possibly TRBD1 or TRBD2 for D (5 bases each). V lost 5 bases and J lost 2, with 11 bases in between. The CDR3 extends over 14 amino acids. Per germline, CDR1 SGHTA and CDR2 FQGTGA. The CDR3 DNA sequence: TGTGCCAGCAGCCCGAGGGGCCTCACAGATACGCAGTATTTT. Protein product: CASSPRGLTDTQYF.

This clonotype was seen only a few times. The chain couples TRBV9 to TRBJ1-2; D unresolved. Looked up from germline, CDR1 is SGDLS and CDR2 is YYNGEE. V shed 3 bases and J shed 1 base, with 13 bases lying between them. This CDR3 contains 15 residues. DNA for the CDR3: TGTGCCAGCAGCGAAAATGCGGGTAATAACTATGGCTACACCTTC. As protein: CASSENAGNNYGYTF.

V gene TRBV9 combines with J gene TRBJ2-1; TRBD2 aligns across 9 bases. This CDR3 has 15 residues. V was clipped by 0 bases and J by 9 bases; unmatched bases: 7. CDR1 is SGDLS and CDR2 is YYNGEE in the germline V gene. The CDR3 region is CASSVGGGARGEQFF. DNA of the CDR3: TGTGCCAGCAGCGTAGGCGGGGGGGCTAGGGGTGAGCAGTTCTTC.

This clonotype has more than one count but fewer than ten. This chain connects TRBV29-1 to TRBJ1-2, with D possibly TRBD1 on 5 matching bases. Trimming stripped 4 bases from V and 2 bases from J, with 14 bases between. The CDR3 runs 14 residues. Germline CDR1 is SQVTM and CDR2 is ANQGSEA. The CDR3 region is CSVVQGPLNYGYTF. The CDR3 DNA reads as TGCAGCGTTGTTCAGGGACCCCTCAACTATGGCTACACCTTC.

This clonotype was observed at least ten times. This chain uses TRBV5-1 with TRBJ1-1; 7 positions match TRBD1. This CDR3 comprises 15 residues. V lost 4 bases to trimming and J lost 0 bases; unmatched junction nucleotides: 6. Germline CDR1 reads SGHRS; CDR2 reads YFSETQ. The CDR3 region has the DNA TGCGCCAGCAGCCCAACCGGGACAGTGAACACTGAAGCTTTCTTT. Protein product: CASSPTGTVNTEAFF.

This clonotype was counted ten times or more. The rearrangement joins TRBV5-6 to TRBJ1-2; no clear D gene. This CDR3 contains 15 residues. CDR1 SGHDT and CDR2 YYEEEE come from the germline V gene. Between the trimmed V and J ends, which lost 5 bases and 3 bases, there was a span of 17 bases. CDR3 amino acids: CASSLGPTTDYGYTF. For the CDR3, the DNA is TGTGCCAGCAGTCTCGGACCGACGACGGACTATGGCTACACCTTC.

The sample holds a few counts of this clonotype. The chain joins TRBV6-2 or TRBV6-3 to TRBJ2-2, with TRBD2 as a possible D gene (5 bases). Germline values: CDR1 MNHEY, CDR2 SVGEGT. Deletions cut 2 bases from V and 3 bases from J, with 19 bases between. There are 18 residues in the CDR3. CDR3 loop: CASSYRRDSGGDTGELFF. DNA of the CDR3: TGTGCCAGCAGTTACCGTCGGGATTCAGGTGGGGACACCGGGGAGCTGTTTTTT.